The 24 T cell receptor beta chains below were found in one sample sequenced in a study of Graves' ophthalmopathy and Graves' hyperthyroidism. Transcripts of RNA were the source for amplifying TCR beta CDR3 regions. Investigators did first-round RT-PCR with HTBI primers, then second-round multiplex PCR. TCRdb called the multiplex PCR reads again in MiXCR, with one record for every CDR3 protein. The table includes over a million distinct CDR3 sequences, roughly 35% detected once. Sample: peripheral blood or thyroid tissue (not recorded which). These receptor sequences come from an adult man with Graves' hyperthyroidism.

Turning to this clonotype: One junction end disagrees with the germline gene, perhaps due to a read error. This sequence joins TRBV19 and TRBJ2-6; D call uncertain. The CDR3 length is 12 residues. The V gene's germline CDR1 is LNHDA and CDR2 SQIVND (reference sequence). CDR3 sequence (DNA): TGTGCCAGTAGTATAGATGAGGACGTTGAAGCTTTC. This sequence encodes CASSIDEDVEAF.

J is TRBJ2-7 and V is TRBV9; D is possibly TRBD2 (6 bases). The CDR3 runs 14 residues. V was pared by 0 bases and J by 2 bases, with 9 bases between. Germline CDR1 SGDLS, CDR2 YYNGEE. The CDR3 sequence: CASSVGDSPYEQYF. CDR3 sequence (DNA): TGTGCCAGCAGCGTAGGGGACTCACCCTACGAGCAGTACTTC.

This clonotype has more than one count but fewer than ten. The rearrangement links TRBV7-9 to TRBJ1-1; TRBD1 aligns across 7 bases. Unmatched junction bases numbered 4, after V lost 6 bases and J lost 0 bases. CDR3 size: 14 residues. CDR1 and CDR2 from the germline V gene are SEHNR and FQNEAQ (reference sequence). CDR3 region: CASRTGSMNTEAFF. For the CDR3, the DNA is TGTGCCAGCAGGACAGGGTCCATGAACACTGAAGCTTTCTTT.

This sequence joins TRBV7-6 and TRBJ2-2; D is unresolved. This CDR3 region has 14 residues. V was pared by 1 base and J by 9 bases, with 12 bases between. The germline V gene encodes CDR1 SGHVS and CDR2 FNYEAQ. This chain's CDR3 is CASSLVETLRELFF. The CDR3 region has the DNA TGTGCCAGCAGCTTAGTGGAGACATTGAGGGAGCTGTTTTTT.

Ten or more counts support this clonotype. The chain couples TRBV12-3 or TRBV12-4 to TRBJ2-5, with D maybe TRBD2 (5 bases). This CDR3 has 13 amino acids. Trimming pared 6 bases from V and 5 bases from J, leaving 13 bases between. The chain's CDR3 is CASRRASGETQYF. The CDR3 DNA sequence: TGTGCCAGCAGGAGGGCCTCGGGGGAGACCCAGTACTTC.

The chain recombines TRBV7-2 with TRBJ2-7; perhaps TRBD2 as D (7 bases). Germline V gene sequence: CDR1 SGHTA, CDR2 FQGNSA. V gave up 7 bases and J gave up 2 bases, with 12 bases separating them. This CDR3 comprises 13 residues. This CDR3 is CASKGGGPYEQYF. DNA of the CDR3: TGTGCCAGCAAAGGGGGGGGCCCCTACGAGCAGTACTTC.

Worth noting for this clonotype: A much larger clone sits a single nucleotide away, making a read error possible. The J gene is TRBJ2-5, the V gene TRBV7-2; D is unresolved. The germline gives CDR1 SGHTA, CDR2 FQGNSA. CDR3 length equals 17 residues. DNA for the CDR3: TGTGTCAGCAGCCCAGGTGGCCAGTTACTACTTAAAGAGACCCAGTACTTC. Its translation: CVSSPGGQLLLKETQYF.

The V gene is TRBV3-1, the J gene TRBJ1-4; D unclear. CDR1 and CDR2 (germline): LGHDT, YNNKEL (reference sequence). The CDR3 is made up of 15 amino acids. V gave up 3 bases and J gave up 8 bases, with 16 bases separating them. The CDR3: CASSQDGPWSEKLFF. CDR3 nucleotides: TGTGCCAGCAGCCAGGACGGGCCGTGGTCCGAAAAACTGTTTTTT.

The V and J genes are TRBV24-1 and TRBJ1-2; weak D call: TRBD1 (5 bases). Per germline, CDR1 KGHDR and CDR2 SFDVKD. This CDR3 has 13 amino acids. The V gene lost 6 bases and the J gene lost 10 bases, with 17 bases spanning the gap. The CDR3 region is CATSHSGTADYTF. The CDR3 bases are TGTGCCACCAGTCACTCCGGGACGGCAGACTACACCTTC.

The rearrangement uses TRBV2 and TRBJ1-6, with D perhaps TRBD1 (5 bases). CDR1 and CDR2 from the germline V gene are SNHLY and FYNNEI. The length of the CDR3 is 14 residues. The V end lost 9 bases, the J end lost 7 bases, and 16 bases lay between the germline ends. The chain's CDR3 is CASGPGTGNSPLHF. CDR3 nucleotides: TGTGCCAGTGGTCCCGGTACAGGAAATTCACCCCTCCACTTT.

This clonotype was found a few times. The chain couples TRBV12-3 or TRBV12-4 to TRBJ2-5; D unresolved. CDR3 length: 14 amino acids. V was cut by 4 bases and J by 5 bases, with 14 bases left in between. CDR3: CASSSAISRETQYF. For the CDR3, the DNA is TGTGCCAGCAGTTCGGCCATTTCGCGGGAGACCCAGTACTTC.

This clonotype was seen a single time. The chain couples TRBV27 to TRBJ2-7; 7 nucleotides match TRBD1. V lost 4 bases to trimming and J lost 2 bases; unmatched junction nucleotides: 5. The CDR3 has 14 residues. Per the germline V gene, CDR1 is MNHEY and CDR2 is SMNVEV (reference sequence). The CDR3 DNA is TGTGCCAGCAGTTACGCCAGGGGGACCTACGAGCAGTACTTC. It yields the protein CASSYARGTYEQYF.

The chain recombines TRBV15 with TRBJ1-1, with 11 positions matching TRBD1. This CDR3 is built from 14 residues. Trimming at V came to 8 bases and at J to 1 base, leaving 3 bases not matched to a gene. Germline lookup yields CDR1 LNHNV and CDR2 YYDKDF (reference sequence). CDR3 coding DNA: TGTGCCACCGGGACAGGGGGTACGAACACTGAAGCTTTCTTT. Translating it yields CATGTGGTNTEAFF.

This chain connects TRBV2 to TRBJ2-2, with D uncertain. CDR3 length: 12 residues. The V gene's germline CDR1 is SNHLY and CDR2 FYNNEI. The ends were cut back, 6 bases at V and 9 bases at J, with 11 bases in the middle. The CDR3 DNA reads TGTGCCAGCAGAGATATTCCGCGGGAGCTGTTTTTT. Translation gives CASRDIPRELFF.

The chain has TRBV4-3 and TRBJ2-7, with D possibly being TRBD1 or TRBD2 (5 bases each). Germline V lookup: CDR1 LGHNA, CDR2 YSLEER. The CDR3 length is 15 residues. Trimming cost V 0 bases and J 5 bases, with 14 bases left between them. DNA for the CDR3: TGCGCCAGCAGCCAAGATCGGGGCAGCGGCCACGAGCAGTACTTC. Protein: CASSQDRGSGHEQYF.

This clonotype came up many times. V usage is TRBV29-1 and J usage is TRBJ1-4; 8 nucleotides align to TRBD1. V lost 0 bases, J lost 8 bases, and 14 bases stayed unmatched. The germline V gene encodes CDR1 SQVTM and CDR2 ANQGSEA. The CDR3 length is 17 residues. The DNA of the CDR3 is TGCAGCGTTGAAGATCGCCGGAGGACAGGGCATATGGAAAAACTGTTTTTT. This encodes CSVEDRRRTGHMEKLFF. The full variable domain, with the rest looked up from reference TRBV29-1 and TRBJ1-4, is SAVISQKPSRDICQRGTSLTIQCQVDSQVTMMFWYRQQPGQSLTLIATANQGSEATYESGFVIDKFPISRPNLTFSTLTVSNMSPEDSSIYLCSVEDRRRTGHMEKLFFGSGTQLSVL.

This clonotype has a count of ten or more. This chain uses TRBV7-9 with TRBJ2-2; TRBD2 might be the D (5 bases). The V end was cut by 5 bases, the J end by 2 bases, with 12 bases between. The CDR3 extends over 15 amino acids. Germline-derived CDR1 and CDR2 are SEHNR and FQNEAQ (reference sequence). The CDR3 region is CASSPTKGNTGELFF. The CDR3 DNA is TGTGCCAGCAGCCCGACTAAAGGCAACACCGGGGAGCTGTTTTTT.

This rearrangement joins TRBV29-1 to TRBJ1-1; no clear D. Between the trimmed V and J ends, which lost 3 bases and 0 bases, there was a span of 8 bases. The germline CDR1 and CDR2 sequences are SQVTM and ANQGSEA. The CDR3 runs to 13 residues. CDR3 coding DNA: TGCAGCGTTGACGTCGGCTTGAACACTGAAGCTTTCTTT. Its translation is CSVDVGLNTEAFF. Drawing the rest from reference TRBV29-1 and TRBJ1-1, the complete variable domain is SAVISQKPSRDICQRGTSLTIQCQVDSQVTMMFWYRQQPGQSLTLIATANQGSEATYESGFVIDKFPISRPNLTFSTLTVSNMSPEDSSIYLCSVDVGLNTEAFFGQGTRLTVV.

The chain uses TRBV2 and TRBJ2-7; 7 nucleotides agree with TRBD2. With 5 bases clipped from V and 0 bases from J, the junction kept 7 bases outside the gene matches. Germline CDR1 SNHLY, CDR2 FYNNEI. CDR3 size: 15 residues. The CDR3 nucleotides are TGTGCCAGCAGTTTTTCTTCGGGAGGCTCCTACGAGCAGTACTTC. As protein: CASSFSSGGSYEQYF.

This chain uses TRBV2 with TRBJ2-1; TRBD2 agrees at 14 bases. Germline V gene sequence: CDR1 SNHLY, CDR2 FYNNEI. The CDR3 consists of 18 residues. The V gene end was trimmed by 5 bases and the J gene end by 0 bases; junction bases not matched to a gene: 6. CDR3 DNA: TGTGCCAGCAGTCCGGGACTAGCGGGAGACGGCTCCTACAATGAGCAGTTCTTC. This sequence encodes CASSPGLAGDGSYNEQFF.

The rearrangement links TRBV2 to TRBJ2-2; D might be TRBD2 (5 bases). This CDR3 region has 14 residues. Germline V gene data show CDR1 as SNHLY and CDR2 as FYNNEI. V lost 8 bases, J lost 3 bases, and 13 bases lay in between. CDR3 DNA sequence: TGTGCCAGCCACCCCTGGGGAGACACCGGGGAGCTGTTTTTT. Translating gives CASHPWGDTGELFF.

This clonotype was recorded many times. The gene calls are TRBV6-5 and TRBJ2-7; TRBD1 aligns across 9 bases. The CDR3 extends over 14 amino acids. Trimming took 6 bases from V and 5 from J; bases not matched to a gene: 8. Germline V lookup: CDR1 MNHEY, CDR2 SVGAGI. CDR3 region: CASRKTGGKNEQYF. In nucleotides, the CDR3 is TGTGCCAGCAGGAAGACAGGGGGGAAGAACGAGCAGTACTTC.

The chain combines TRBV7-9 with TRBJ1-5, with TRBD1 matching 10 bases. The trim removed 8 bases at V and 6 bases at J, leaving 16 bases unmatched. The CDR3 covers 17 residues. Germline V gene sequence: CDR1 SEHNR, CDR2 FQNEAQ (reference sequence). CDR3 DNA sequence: TGTGCCAGCTCACCACAGGCCGGGACAGGGGTAGCTCAGCCCCAGCATTTT. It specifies CASSPQAGTGVAQPQHF.

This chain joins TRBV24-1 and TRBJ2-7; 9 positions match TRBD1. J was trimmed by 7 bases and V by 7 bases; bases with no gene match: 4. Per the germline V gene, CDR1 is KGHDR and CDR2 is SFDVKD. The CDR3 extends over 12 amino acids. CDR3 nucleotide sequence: TGTGCCACCAGACAGGGGGCGGGGGAGCAGTACTTC. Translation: CATRQGAGEQYF.